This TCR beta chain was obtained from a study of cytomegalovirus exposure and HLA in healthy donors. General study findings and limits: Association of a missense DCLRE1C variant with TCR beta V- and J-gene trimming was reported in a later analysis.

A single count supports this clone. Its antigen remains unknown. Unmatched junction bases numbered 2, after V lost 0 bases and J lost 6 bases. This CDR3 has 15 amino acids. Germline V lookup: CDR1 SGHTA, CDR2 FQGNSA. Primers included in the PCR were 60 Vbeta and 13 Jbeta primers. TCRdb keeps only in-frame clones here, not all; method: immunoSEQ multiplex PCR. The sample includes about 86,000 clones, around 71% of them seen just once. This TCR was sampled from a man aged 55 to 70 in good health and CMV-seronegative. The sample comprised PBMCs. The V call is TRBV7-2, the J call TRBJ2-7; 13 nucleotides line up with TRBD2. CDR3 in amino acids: CASSLALAGGPEQYF. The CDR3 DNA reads TGTGCCAGCAGCTTAGCACTAGCGGGGGGGCCCGAGCAGTACTTC.